This TCR beta chain stems from a study of T cell responses to AZD1222 COVID-19 vaccine. The CDR3 extends over 19 amino acids. The germline CDR1 and CDR2 sequences are LNHDA and SQIVND (reference sequence). The V gene lost 0 bases and the J gene lost 0 bases, with 19 bases spanning the gap. Sequencing was performed with immunoSEQ multiplex PCR; in TCRdb, only in-frame clones are kept and a portion is missing. The sample records some 200,000 clones, roughly 88% being singletons. The sample here was peripheral blood, taken on day 0 of AZD1222 vaccination. This rearrangement joins TRBV19 to TRBJ2-3, with D unclear. The receptor comes from an adult in good health. The CDR3 protein is CASSIDRSTPHRSTDTQYF. CDR3 in DNA: TGTGCCAGTAGTATAGATAGAAGCACACCCCACCGAAGCACAGATACGCAGTATTTT.